This is a list of T cell receptor beta chains from one sample in a study of blood T cell repertoires in COVID-19. Sequencing was performed with immunoSEQ multiplex PCR; in TCRdb, only in-frame clones are kept and a portion is missing. Seen here are over 45,000 clones, around 83% observed once, and the top ten hold roughly 6%. The sequenced sample consisted of peripheral blood. These receptors all stem from a woman aged 80 or over with acute or convalescent COVID-19. Each CDR3 is given with its conserved first and last residue. The D gene is left open where the match is weak. Size is omitted from some rows. Given values are once, few, many or a class for expanded clones.

v_call: TRBV18
d_call: -
clone_size: few
j_call: TRBJ2-5
cdr3_nt: TGTGCCAGCTCACCTAACTTAGACAGCCGAGAGACCCAGTACTTC
cdr3_aa: CASSPNLDSRETQYF

v_call: TRBV4-1
d_call: TRBD1
clone_size: -
j_call: TRBJ2-5
cdr3_nt: TGCGCCAGCAGCCGAACCGCGACAGGGAAAGAGACCCAGTACTTC
cdr3_aa: CASSRTATGKETQYF

v_call: TRBV10-3
d_call: -
clone_size: -
j_call: TRBJ1-4
cdr3_nt: TGTGCCATCAGTGAGTCGCGCCGGGGAGAGGGTAATGAAAAACTGTTTTTT
cdr3_aa: CAISESRRGEGNEKLFF

v_call: TRBV7-9
d_call: -
clone_size: -
j_call: TRBJ1-3
cdr3_nt: TGTGCCAGCAGCTTAGCTGGGGCCCCCTCTGGAAACACCATATATTTT
cdr3_aa: CASSLAGAPSGNTIYF

v_call: TRBV2
d_call: -
clone_size: -
j_call: TRBJ1-2
cdr3_nt: TGTGCCAGCAGTGAAAGGTCCGGGGGGTATGGCTACACCTTC
cdr3_aa: CASSERSGGYGYTF

v_call: TRBV7-2
d_call: TRBD2
clone_size: once
j_call: TRBJ2-7
cdr3_nt: TGTGCCAGCAGCTCGACTAGCGGGGGGCCTGCCTTCTCCTACGAGCAGTACTTC
cdr3_aa: CASSSTSGGPAFSYEQYF

v_call: TRBV7-9
d_call: -
clone_size: -
j_call: TRBJ1-5
cdr3_nt: TGTGCCAGCAGCTCCCAAGGGAGGGATCAGCCCCAGCATTTT
cdr3_aa: CASSSQGRDQPQHF

v_call: TRBV29-1
d_call: TRBD2
clone_size: once
j_call: TRBJ2-5
cdr3_nt: TGCAGCGTAGAAGGACTAGCGGGTAAAGAGACCCAGTACTTC
cdr3_aa: CSVEGLAGKETQYF

v_call: TRBV6-1
d_call: TRBD1
clone_size: -
j_call: TRBJ1-1
cdr3_nt: TGTGCCAGCAGTGACCTAGACAGGGGTGGGGCTTTCTTT
cdr3_aa: CASSDLDRGGAFF

v_call: TRBV7-2
d_call: -
clone_size: -
j_call: TRBJ2-3
cdr3_nt: TGTGCCAGCAGCTTTCCCCTCGGAGATACGCAGTATTTT
cdr3_aa: CASSFPLGDTQYF

v_call: TRBV6-5
d_call: -
clone_size: few
j_call: TRBJ1-1
cdr3_nt: TGTGCCAGCAGTTACTCCCCGGGACAGAACACTGAAGCTTTCTTT
cdr3_aa: CASSYSPGQNTEAFF

v_call: TRBV5-8
d_call: TRBD1
clone_size: few
j_call: TRBJ1-1
cdr3_nt: TGTGCCAGCAGCTTGTGGGACAGGGGTAAAACTGAAGCTTTCTTT
cdr3_aa: CASSLWDRGKTEAFF

v_call: TRBV19
d_call: -
clone_size: -
j_call: TRBJ2-7
cdr3_nt: TGTGCCAGTAGTATTCGAGGAGACAAGCGGGAGCAGTACTTC
cdr3_aa: CASSIRGDKREQYF

v_call: TRBV2
d_call: TRBD1
clone_size: -
j_call: TRBJ1-4
cdr3_nt: TGTGCCAGCAGACGCGGGACAGGGGCTCGCACTAATGAAAAACTGTTTTTT
cdr3_aa: CASRRGTGARTNEKLFF

v_call: TRBV25-1
d_call: -
clone_size: -
j_call: TRBJ1-1
cdr3_nt: TGTGCCAGCAGTGTGGAAGGACACGGTGACATCTTAAACACTGAAGCTTTCTTT
cdr3_aa: CASSVEGHGDILNTEAFF

v_call: TRBV25-1
d_call: TRBD1
clone_size: -
j_call: TRBJ1-5
cdr3_nt: TGTGCCAGCAGTGAAGGGACAGGCTCTCAGCCCCAGCATTTT
cdr3_aa: CASSEGTGSQPQHF